This is a list of T cell receptor beta chains from one sample in a study of T cells in Graves' hyperthyroidism and ophthalmopathy. TCRdb recomputed calls from the multiplex PCR reads with MiXCR, one row per CDR3 protein. The table records 600,000 to 650,000 distinct CDR3 sequences, about 16% of them present only once. The sequenced sample consisted of blood. The receptors stem from a woman younger than 45 with Graves' hyperthyroidism. The CDR3 runs from the conserved cysteine through the conserved F or W. D genes are given only for firm matches. Expanded clones get a size class; other rows say once, few or many, or leave the size out.

J: TRBJ1-2; D: TRBD1; V: TRBV12-3/TRBV12-4; size: many; DNA: TGTGCCAGCAGTTCCTTCCCCCGACAGGGATCCTATAACTATGGCTACACCTTC; CDR3: CASSSFPRQGSYNYGYTF
J: TRBJ1-1; D: .; V: TRBV6-1; size: .; DNA: TGTGCCAGCAGTAGACAGCCCTCGAACACTGAAGCTTTCTTT; CDR3: CASSRQPSNTEAFF
J: TRBJ2-1; D: TRBD1; V: TRBV14; size: .; DNA: TGTGCCAGCAGCCATACGGACAGGGCGACTCACTCCTACAATGAGCAGTTCTTC; CDR3: CASSHTDRATHSYNEQFF
J: TRBJ2-7; D: TRBD2; V: TRBV20-1; size: .; DNA: TGCAGTGCTAGAGATGCACTAGCGGGAGCTAGGCAGTACTTC; CDR3: CSARDALAGARQYF
J: TRBJ1-4; D: .; V: TRBV30; size: .; DNA: TGTGCCTGGAGTGTAAAAGCAGGAAATGAAAAACTGTTTTTT; CDR3: CAWSVKAGNEKLFF
J: TRBJ2-2; D: .; V: TRBV12-3/TRBV12-4; size: few; DNA: TGTGCCAGCAGCCGGTTAAACGGGGAGCTGTTTTTT; CDR3: CASSRLNGELFF
J: TRBJ2-4; D: .; V: TRBV19; size: .; DNA: TGTGCCAGTAGTATATGGGGGGCGCAGGACATTCAGTACTTC; CDR3: CASSIWGAQDIQYF
J: TRBJ2-7; D: .; V: TRBV7-2; size: many; DNA: TGTGCCAGCAGCTTACAGGGCCCGAGCTACGAGCAGTACTTC; CDR3: CASSLQGPSYEQYF
J: TRBJ2-7; D: TRBD1; V: TRBV19; size: .; DNA: TGTGCCAGTAGTCCGGGACAGGGACTCACCTACGAGCAGTACTTC; CDR3: CASSPGQGLTYEQYF
J: TRBJ2-1; D: TRBD1; V: TRBV7-2; size: many; DNA: TGTGCCAGCAGCTTACAGGGGGCCGACAATGAGCAGTTCTTC; CDR3: CASSLQGADNEQFF
J: TRBJ2-5; D: TRBD2; V: TRBV27; size: .; DNA: TGTGCCAGCAGTCCGAGACTATTTGGGGGGGGATCGACGGGGGAGACCCAGTACTTC; CDR3: CASSPRLFGGGSTGETQYF
J: TRBJ2-6; D: .; V: TRBV20-1; size: many; DNA: TGCAGTGCTAGCAGGGGATCTGGGGCCAACGTCCTGACTTTC; CDR3: CSASRGSGANVLTF
J: TRBJ2-3; D: .; V: TRBV7-8; size: many; DNA: TGTGCCAGCAGCTTGGGCGTCAGCAACACAGATACGCAGTATTTT; CDR3: CASSLGVSNTDTQYF
J: TRBJ1-1; D: .; V: TRBV12-3/TRBV12-4; size: .; DNA: TGTGCCAGCAGTATCAATCACTTAGGAGCTTTCTTT; CDR3: CASSINHLGAFF
J: TRBJ2-2; D: TRBD2; V: TRBV9; size: many; DNA: TGTGCCAGCAGCGTCACTAGCGAGGTGTCCGGGGAGCTGTTTTTT; CDR3: CASSVTSEVSGELFF
J: TRBJ2-2; D: TRBD2; V: TRBV7-3; size: .; DNA: TGTGCCAGCAGCTTAGGACTAGGAGGAACCGGGGAGCTGTTTTTT; CDR3: CASSLGLGGTGELFF
J: TRBJ2-5; D: TRBD2; V: TRBV20-1; size: many; DNA: TGCAGTGCTAGATTACCTAGCGGGAGGGCCGGGGTGGAGACCCAGTACTTC; CDR3: CSARLPSGRAGVETQYF
J: TRBJ2-2; D: .; V: TRBV5-1; size: .; DNA: TGCGCCAGCACCCAACAGGGTTACACCGGGGAGCTGTTTTTT; CDR3: CASTQQGYTGELFF
J: TRBJ2-5; D: TRBD1; V: TRBV5-1; size: few; DNA: TGCGCCAGCAGCGTCCCGACAGGGAAGCAGACCCAGTACTTC; CDR3: CASSVPTGKQTQYF
J: TRBJ2-4; D: TRBD2; V: TRBV15; size: .; DNA: TGTGCCACCAGCAGTCCGGGACTAGCGGGACATGCCAAAAACATTCAGTACTTC; CDR3: CATSSPGLAGHAKNIQYF
J: TRBJ2-5; D: .; V: TRBV18; size: many; DNA: TGTGCCAGCTCACCTACAGGGCCCGAAGAGACCCAGTACTTC; CDR3: CASSPTGPEETQYF
J: TRBJ2-3; D: .; V: TRBV5-5; size: .; DNA: TGTGCCAGCAGCTCTTACGGGCTGACAGATACGCAGTATTTT; CDR3: CASSSYGLTDTQYF
J: TRBJ2-3; D: .; V: TRBV29-1; size: many; DNA: TGCAGCCTTTTTGTCCGGGGGACGCAGTATTTT; CDR3: CSLFVRGTQYF
J: TRBJ1-1; D: .; V: TRBV5-4; size: .; DNA: TGTGCCGGCAGCTTGGCCAGGCTGCTAGACACTGAAGCTTTCTTT; CDR3: CAGSLARLLDTEAFF
J: TRBJ1-2; D: .; V: TRBV3-1; size: many; DNA: TGTGCCAGCAGCCAAAGGGGCGGCTACACCTTC; CDR3: CASSQRGGYTF
J: TRBJ2-1; D: .; V: TRBV24-1; size: few; DNA: TGTGCCACCAGTGACACAACCGCCGCCACTGAGCAGTTCTTC; CDR3: CATSDTTAATEQFF
J: TRBJ1-2; D: .; V: TRBV2; size: many; DNA: TGTGCCAGCAGTGAAAAAAATTGGCGAGGCTACACCTTC; CDR3: CASSEKNWRGYTF
J: TRBJ2-1; D: .; V: TRBV9; size: .; DNA: TGTGCCAGCAGCGTAATATCGAGCTCATCCTACAATGAGCAGTTCTTC; CDR3: CASSVISSSSYNEQFF
J: TRBJ2-1; D: TRBD1; V: TRBV20-1; size: few; DNA: TGCAGTGCTACCGGGACAGATACCTACAATGAGCAGTTCTTC; CDR3: CSATGTDTYNEQFF
J: TRBJ2-7; D: TRBD2; V: TRBV27; size: many; DNA: TGTGCCAGCAGTCCCCGGAAAGCGGGATCAACCTACGAGCAGTACTTC; CDR3: CASSPRKAGSTYEQYF
J: TRBJ1-1; D: .; V: TRBV29-1; size: .; DNA: TGCAGCGTTGATCAGGGACCGACGGCTTTCTTT; CDR3: CSVDQGPTAFF
J: TRBJ1-3; D: .; V: TRBV4-3; size: .; DNA: TGCGCCAGCAGCCAACCCCGACAGAGCTCTGGAAACACCATATATTTT; CDR3: CASSQPRQSSGNTIYF
J: TRBJ2-3; D: TRBD1; V: TRBV28; size: many; DNA: TGTGCCAGCAGTGCGCCCGGGACAGGGTTGGCAGATACGCAGTATTTT; CDR3: CASSAPGTGLADTQYF